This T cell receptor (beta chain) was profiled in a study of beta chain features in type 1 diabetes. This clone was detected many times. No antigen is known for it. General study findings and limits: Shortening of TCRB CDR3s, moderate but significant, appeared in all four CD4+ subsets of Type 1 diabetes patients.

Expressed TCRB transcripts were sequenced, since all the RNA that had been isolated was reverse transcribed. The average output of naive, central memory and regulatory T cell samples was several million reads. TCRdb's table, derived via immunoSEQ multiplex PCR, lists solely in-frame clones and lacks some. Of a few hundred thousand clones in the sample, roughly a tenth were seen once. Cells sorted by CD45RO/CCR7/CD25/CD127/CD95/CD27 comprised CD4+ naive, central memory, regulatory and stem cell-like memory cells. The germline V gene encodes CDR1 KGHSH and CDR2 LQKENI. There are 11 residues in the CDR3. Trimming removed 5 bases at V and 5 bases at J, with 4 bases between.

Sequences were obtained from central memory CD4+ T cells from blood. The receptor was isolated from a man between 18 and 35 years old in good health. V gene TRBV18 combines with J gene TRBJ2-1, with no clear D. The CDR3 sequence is CASSADNEQFF. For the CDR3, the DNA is TGTGCCAGCTCAGCCGACAATGAGCAGTTCTTC.